The 18 T cell receptor beta chains below come from one sample, sequenced in a study of T cells after yellow fever vaccination. Via MiXCR, TCRdb re-called the 5' RACE reads, giving one row per CDR3 protein. Among tens of thousands of distinct CDR3 sequences, more than 5.5% were seen once, and the ten largest hold 35% to 45%. Sequencing used CD8+ T cells sorted from PBMCs, obtained 4 to 5 days after the first yellow fever vaccination. These receptors all come from a man younger than 30 who received the YFV17D yellow fever vaccine.

In regard to this clonotype: A much larger clone differs from this one at a single base, so this may be a read error. The rearrangement joins TRBV12-3 or TRBV12-4 to TRBJ2-2; tentatively, D is TRBD1 or TRBD2 (5 bases each). This CDR3 has 15 residues. Trimming took 5 bases from V and 7 from J, leaving 17 bases between them. Here the CDR3 DNA reads TGTGCCAGCAGTGCCCCGGGACCCATCCTCGGGGAGCTGTTTTTT. Translated, it gives CASSAPGPILGELFF.

This clonotype was counted at least ten times. The J gene is TRBJ2-2, the V gene TRBV6-2 or TRBV6-3, with 10 nucleotides matching TRBD2. Trimming took 2 bases from V and 0 from J; bases not matched to a gene: 9. CDR3 length equals 19 residues. Germline V gives CDR1 MNHEY, CDR2 SVGEGT. CDR3 nucleotide sequence: TGTGCCAGCAGTTACACACTAGCGGGGACTCTCGCGAACACCGGGGAGCTGTTTTTT. As protein: CASSYTLAGTLANTGELFF.

This clonotype was seen at least ten times. This sequence joins TRBV4-3 and TRBJ2-1; D not certain. V gave up 0 bases and J gave up 9 bases, with 12 bases separating them. Germline V gene lookup returns CDR1 LGHNA and CDR2 YSLEER. This CDR3 contains 14 residues. As DNA, the CDR3 is TGCGCCAGCAGCCAAGACATCCCCGCACCTGAGCAGTTCTTC. It translates to CASSQDIPAPEQFF.

This clonotype showed up many times. This chain links TRBV6-1 with TRBJ2-7; D call uncertain. Between the trimmed V and J ends, which lost 1 base and 4 bases, there was a span of 11 bases. Per germline, CDR1 MNHNS and CDR2 SASEGT. This CDR3 spans 14 amino acids. The CDR3, as DNA: TGTGCCAGCAGTGAAGGCCACAGCCCGTACGAGCAGTACGTC. This encodes CASSEGHSPYEQYV.

A note on this clonotype: One junction end disagrees with the germline gene, perhaps due to a read error. The chain is built from TRBV4-1 and TRBJ1-2; D is undetermined. Germline CDR1 reads MGHRA; CDR2 reads YSYEKL. The CDR3 spans 15 residues. The CDR3 nucleotides read TGCGCCAGCCGCCAAGGGAATCGAATGAACTATGGCTACACCTTC. It translates to CASRQGNRMNYGYTF.

In its sample, this clonotype was seen many times. The chain combines TRBV5-1 with TRBJ2-3; 8 nucleotides line up with TRBD1. This CDR3 contains 17 residues. The germline CDR1 and CDR2 sequences are SGHRS and YFSETQ. V shed 0 bases, J shed 0 bases, and the junction held 6 bases outside the gene matches. The CDR3 spells CASSLVGDRSSTDTQYF. CDR3 in DNA: TGCGCCAGCAGCTTGGTGGGGGACAGGTCTAGCACAGATACGCAGTATTTT.

This clonotype was seen many times. The rearrangement links TRBV19 to TRBJ1-5; D not certain. V lost 6 bases, J lost 5 bases, and 11 bases lay in between. The CDR3 extends over 13 amino acids. Germline values: CDR1 LNHDA, CDR2 SQIVND (reference sequence). The CDR3: CASRSYSHQPQHF. For the CDR3, the DNA is TGTGCCAGTAGATCATATAGTCATCAGCCCCAGCATTTT.

The chain recombines TRBV7-3 with TRBJ2-3, with 14 positions matching TRBD2. The V gene's germline CDR1 is SGHTA and CDR2 FQGTGA. J was trimmed by 5 bases and V by 4 bases; bases with no gene match: 5. The CDR3 is made up of 16 amino acids. CDR3 nucleotide sequence: TGTGCCAGCAGCTCTCAGACTAGCGGGGGGGGAGATACGCAGTATTTT. This encodes CASSSQTSGGGDTQYF.

Comment on this clonotype: Given a much more abundant clone one base away, this may be a read error. J is TRBJ1-5 and V is TRBV6-1; D unclear. Germline CDR1 and CDR2: MNHNS and SASEGT. The CDR3 runs 17 residues. The CDR3 region is CRASARRRPRSNQPQHF. The CDR3 DNA sequence: TGTCGAGCATCCGCTAGGAGGAGGCCTCGAAGCAATCAGCCCCAGCATTTT.

This clonotype was counted ten times or more. The chain uses TRBV7-9 and TRBJ2-5, with 10 bases fitting TRBD2. CDR1 is SEHNR, CDR2 FQNEAQ, per germline (reference sequence). With 5 bases clipped from V and 2 bases from J, the junction kept 2 bases outside the gene matches. The CDR3 loop spans 14 amino acids. The CDR3: CASSPAGGQETQYF. CDR3 DNA sequence: TGTGCCAGCAGCCCAGCGGGAGGGCAAGAGACCCAGTACTTC. The whole variable domain, filled in from reference TRBV7-9 and TRBJ2-5, reads DTGVSQNPRHKITKRGQNVTFRCDPISEHNRLYWYRQTLGQGPEFLTYFQNEAQLEKSRLLSDRFSAERPKGSFSTLEIQRTEQGDSAMYLCASSPAGGQETQYFGPGTRLLVL.

There are many counts of this clonotype. This chain uses TRBV7-2 with TRBJ2-1; 12 bases are shared with TRBD2. The CDR3 extends over 17 amino acids. Germline CDR1 reads SGHTA; CDR2 reads FQGNSA. V lost 3 bases and J lost 2; bases outside the gene matches: 5. The CDR3 DNA reads TGTGCCAGCAGCTTCGGACTAGCGGGGAACCCCTACAATGAGCAGTTCTTC. This codes for CASSFGLAGNPYNEQFF.

The gene calls are TRBV11-2 and TRBJ1-5; a possible D gene is TRBD1 (5 bases). Trimming removed 5 bases from V and 9 bases from J, with 17 bases in between. This CDR3 region has 14 residues. The germline CDR1 and CDR2 sequences are SGHAT and FQNNGV. The CDR3 coding sequence is TGTGCCAGCAGCCCCCCGGCAACAGGACGGCCCCAGCATTTT. Protein product: CASSPPATGRPQHF.

This clonotype was counted only a few times. The chain couples TRBV15 to TRBJ1-1, with D tentatively TRBD1 (6 bases). The V and J ends lost 0 bases and 3 bases respectively, with 20 bases between them. The CDR3 runs to 18 residues. Looked up from germline, CDR1 is LNHNV and CDR2 is YYDKDF (reference sequence). CDR3 residues: CATSRDATIQGPDTEAFF. DNA for the CDR3: TGTGCCACCAGCAGAGATGCCACCATCCAGGGGCCCGACACTGAAGCTTTCTTT.

This clonotype was seen ten or more times. The genes are TRBV7-9 and TRBJ1-1, with D tentatively TRBD1 (6 bases). V was trimmed by 3 bases and J by 1 base, leaving 15 bases between them. The CDR3 is 16 amino acids. Germline V CDR1 and CDR2: SEHNR, FQNEAQ (reference sequence). The CDR3 reads CASSFRDTSSNTEAFF. CDR3 sequence (DNA): TGTGCCAGCAGCTTTCGGGACACATCCTCGAACACTGAAGCTTTCTTT.

At least ten counts were recorded for this clonotype. This chain connects TRBV28 to TRBJ1-6; no definite D call. CDR3 size: 12 residues. Trimming took off 5 bases at V and 10 bases at J, with 9 bases between the two ends. CDR1 is MDHEN and CDR2 is SYDVKM in the germline V gene. CDR3: CASSPLGSPLHF. The CDR3 nucleotides read TGTGCCAGCAGTCCTCTGGGCTCACCCCTCCACTTT.

This clonotype was seen repeatedly, ten times or more. Written as DNA, the CDR3 is TGTGCCAGCAGCTCAATCCTTATAGGGACAGGGTACAATGAGCAGTTCTTC. It codes for CASSSILIGTGYNEQFF. This sequence joins TRBV11-1 and TRBJ2-1; 9 nucleotides align to TRBD1. The CDR3 has 17 residues. J was trimmed by 4 bases and V by 4 bases; bases with no gene match: 11. The germline V gene encodes CDR1 SGHAT and CDR2 FQDESV (reference sequence).

The sample holds a few counts of this clonotype. The gene calls are TRBV7-9 and TRBJ2-7; TRBD1 might be the D (5 bases). The germline V gene encodes CDR1 SEHNR and CDR2 FQNEAQ (reference sequence). V lost 1 base and J 2 bases, leaving 12 bases between the germline ends. The CDR3 extends over 15 amino acids. The CDR3 region is CASSLETATTYEQYF. In nucleotides, the CDR3 is TGTGCCAGCAGCTTAGAGACAGCTACCACCTACGAGCAGTACTTC.

The chain recombines TRBV6-1 with TRBJ2-2, with TRBD1 matching 7 bases. The germline gives CDR1 MNHNS, CDR2 SASEGT. This CDR3 comprises 17 residues. The V gene end was trimmed by 6 bases and the J gene end by 0 bases; junction bases not matched to a gene: 10. CDR3 nucleotide sequence: TGTGCCAGCAGCCGAGGACTGGGACAGACGAACACCGGGGAGCTGTTTTTT. Protein sequence: CASSRGLGQTNTGELFF.